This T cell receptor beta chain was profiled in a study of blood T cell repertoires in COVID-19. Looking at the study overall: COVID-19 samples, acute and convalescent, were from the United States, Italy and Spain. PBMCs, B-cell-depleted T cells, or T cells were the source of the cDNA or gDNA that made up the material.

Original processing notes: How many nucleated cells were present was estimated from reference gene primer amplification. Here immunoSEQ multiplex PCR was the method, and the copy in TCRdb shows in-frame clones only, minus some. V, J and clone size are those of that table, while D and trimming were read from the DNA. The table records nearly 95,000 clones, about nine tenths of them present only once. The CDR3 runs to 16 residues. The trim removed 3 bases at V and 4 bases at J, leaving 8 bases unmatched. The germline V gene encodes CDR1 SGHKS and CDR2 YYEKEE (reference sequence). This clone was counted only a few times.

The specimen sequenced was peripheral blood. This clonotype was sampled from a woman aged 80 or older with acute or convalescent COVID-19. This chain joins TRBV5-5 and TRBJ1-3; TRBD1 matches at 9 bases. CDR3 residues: CASSSTGQGRGNTIYF. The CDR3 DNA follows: TGTGCCAGCAGCTCGACAGGACAGGGGAGGGGAAACACCATATATTTT.